The sequence of this T cell receptor beta chain was determined in a study of control samples from healthy donors and cancer patients. This clone was counted only a few times. The protocol was immunoSEQ multiplex PCR, while the TCRdb copy is restricted to in-frame clones and leaves out a portion. The sample has 110,000 to 150,000 clones, 70% to 90% seen once. The CDR3 loop spans 14 amino acids. CDR1 is SGHVS, CDR2 FQNEAQ, per germline. Between the trimmed V and J ends, which lost 1 base and 5 bases, there was a span of 11 bases. The sequenced sample was blood. The source is a woman aged 25 to 39 in good health. The chain uses TRBV7-8 and TRBJ2-5; D might be TRBD2 (6 bases). Written as DNA, the CDR3 is TGTGCCAGCAGCTTAGAACCTAGCGCCGAGACCCAGTACTTC. Protein sequence: CASSLEPSAETQYF.